Listed here are 22 T cell receptor beta chains from one sample, sequenced in a study of T cell responses to AZD1222 COVID-19 vaccine (TCRdb year 2021). Libraries were prepared through the immunoSEQ multiplex PCR assay. What TCRdb holds here is the immuneACCESS table cut down to in-frame rearrangements. Part of the clones is not present; checked against another copy, under half of the missing clones reflect an unresolved V gene, and the others are unexplained. The sample contains some 120,000 clones, over 75% of them found a single time. Together, the top ten hold about 10% of the sample. Read against the paper, the sample's time point label means: baseline before first vaccination. The starting material was peripheral blood, obtained on day 0 of AZD1222 vaccination. These receptors came from an adult in good health.

V is TRBV30 and J is TRBJ2-1; D ambiguous. Trimming cost V 1 base and J 0 bases, with 10 bases left between them. The CDR3 length is 15 residues. Germline CDR1 reads GTSNPN; CDR2 reads SVGIG (reference sequence). As DNA, the CDR3 is TGTGCCTGGAGTGCCTTGGGGATCTCCTACAATGAGCAGTTCTTC. This translates into CAWSALGISYNEQFF.

This chain uses TRBV3-1 (or the pseudogene TRBV3-2) with TRBJ2-7; TRBD1 aligns across 11 bases. CDR1 LGHDT and CDR2 YNNKEL come from the germline V gene (reference sequence). The V segment lost 1 base and the J segment 4 bases; nucleotides outside the gene matches: 3. The CDR3 contains 15 residues. CDR3 residues: CASSQGTGGRYEQYF. The CDR3, as DNA: TGTGCCAGCAGCCAAGGGACAGGGGGCAGGTACGAGCAGTACTTC.

In DNA, the CDR3 is TGTGCCTGGACCATAAAAGGGGACGAGCAGTACTTC. Translation: CAWTIKGDEQYF. This rearrangement joins TRBV30 to TRBJ2-7; weak D call: TRBD1 (5 bases). From germline, CDR1 is GTSNPN and CDR2 SVGIG (reference sequence). The CDR3 is 12 amino acids. V dropped 4 bases and J dropped 5 bases, with 12 bases sitting between them.

The V and J genes are TRBV5-1 and TRBJ1-4; D call uncertain. V lost 0 bases, J lost 5 bases, and 8 bases lay in between. The CDR3 spans 14 residues. From germline, CDR1 is SGHRS and CDR2 YFSETQ. CDR3 nucleotides: TGCGCCAGCAGCTTGGGGGCGGCGAATGAAAAACTGTTTTTT. This gives the protein CASSLGAANEKLFF.

The chain recombines TRBV5-1 with TRBJ1-2; D remains ambiguous. Germline V gives CDR1 SGHRS, CDR2 YFSETQ. This CDR3 comprises 12 residues. Trimming removed 3 bases at V and 6 bases at J, with 9 bases between. CDR3 region: CASSSGRDGYTF. As DNA, the CDR3 is TGCGCCAGCAGCTCCGGAAGAGATGGCTACACCTTC.

The CDR3 region is CASSPVQYGYTF. The CDR3 DNA is TGTGCCAGCAGCCCGGTTCAATATGGCTACACCTTC. V usage is TRBV11-2 and J usage is TRBJ1-2; the D is unclear. The CDR3 extends over 12 amino acids. Germline values: CDR1 SGHAT, CDR2 FQNNGV. Deletions cut 5 bases from V and 5 bases from J, with 9 bases between.

The chain combines TRBV18 with TRBJ1-5; tentatively, D is TRBD1 (6 bases). Germline CDR1 and CDR2: KGHSH and LQKENI. Trimming took off 0 bases at V and 1 base at J, with 10 bases between the two ends. This CDR3 comprises 16 residues. The chain's CDR3 is CASSPPGALSNQPQHF. CDR3 nucleotides: TGTGCCAGCTCACCACCGGGGGCATTGAGCAATCAGCCCCAGCATTTT.

About this clone itself: Other DNA variants within this sample encode the same CDR3. The chain links TRBV5-5 to TRBJ2-5; D possibly corresponds to TRBD1 (5 bases). CDR3 length equals 13 residues. V was pared by 0 bases and J by 5 bases, with 8 bases between. Germline V gives CDR1 SGHKS, CDR2 YYEKEE (reference sequence). The CDR3 DNA sequence: TGTGCCAGCAGCTTGGGGGGCCGGGAGACCCAGTACTTC. Translation: CASSLGGRETQYF.

The chain combines TRBV5-4 with TRBJ2-3, with 9 bases that match TRBD1. Germline V gene lookup returns CDR1 SGHNT and CDR2 YYREEE (reference sequence). CDR3 size: 15 residues. The V gene end was trimmed by 6 bases and the J gene end by 2 bases; junction bases not matched to a gene: 7. The CDR3 sequence: CASTPGQGNTDTQYF. In nucleotides, the CDR3 is TGTGCCAGCACCCCGGGACAGGGAAACACAGATACGCAGTATTTT.

The DNA for the CDR3 is TGTGCCATCAGCGCAGGGTCAGACACTGAAGCTTTCTTT. Its translation: CAISAGSDTEAFF. The chain uses TRBV10-3 and TRBJ1-1, with D possibly TRBD1 on 5 matching bases. Looked up from germline, CDR1 is ENHRY and CDR2 is SYGVKD. The CDR3 sequence is 13 residues long. Trimming cost V 6 bases and J 3 bases, with 11 bases left between them.

The genes are TRBV19 and TRBJ1-5; D possibly corresponds to TRBD1 (5 bases). The CDR3 is made up of 16 amino acids. Germline V gene sequence: CDR1 LNHDA, CDR2 SQIVND (reference sequence). V lost 7 bases and J 5 bases, leaving 21 bases between the germline ends. CDR3 bases: TGTGCCAGTACCACTCGGGGCGGAGGAGGCTATCAGCCCCAGCATTTT. It yields the protein CASTTRGGGGYQPQHF.

The chain couples TRBV2 to TRBJ1-5; 10 bases align to TRBD1. The CDR3 is 14 residues long. With V trimmed by 5 bases and J by 4 bases, 2 bases remained unmatched. Germline V gives CDR1 SNHLY, CDR2 FYNNEI. CDR3 bases: TGTGCCAGCAGTTGGGACAGGGGTAATCAGCCCCAGCATTTT. It yields the protein CASSWDRGNQPQHF.

The chain is built from TRBV5-1 and TRBJ2-5; 11 nucleotides agree with TRBD2. With 1 base clipped from V and 1 base from J, the junction kept 9 bases outside the gene matches. This CDR3 region has 18 residues. The germline V gene encodes CDR1 SGHRS and CDR2 YFSETQ. The CDR3 DNA reads as TGCGCCAGCAGCTTGAATAGCGGGGGGGCCCGTCTCCAAGAGACCCAGTACTTC. Protein sequence: CASSLNSGGARLQETQYF.

The V and J genes are TRBV10-3 and TRBJ2-7; TRBD2 matches at 11 bases. This CDR3 contains 15 residues. Per the germline V gene, CDR1 is ENHRY and CDR2 is SYGVKD. The V and J ends lost 5 bases and 4 bases, in that order; junction bases with no gene match: 7. The DNA for the CDR3 is TGTGCCATCAGTCCCTCTAGCGGGAGGTCTTACGAGCAGTACTTC. Translating gives CAISPSSGRSYEQYF.

This sequence joins TRBV5-1 and TRBJ2-5; D might be TRBD1 or TRBD2, each matching 5 bases. Between the trimmed V and J ends, which lost 4 bases and 9 bases, there was a span of 19 bases. The CDR3 covers 14 residues. The germline CDR1 and CDR2 sequences are SGHRS and YFSETQ. The CDR3 protein is CASSPGEPGLAQYF. The CDR3 region has the DNA TGCGCCAGCAGCCCGGGCGAGCCGGGGCTAGCCCAGTACTTC.

V is TRBV19 and J is TRBJ1-2, with TRBD1 matching over 7 bases. The CDR3 runs to 17 residues. CDR1 and CDR2 from the germline V gene are LNHDA and SQIVND (reference sequence). J was trimmed by 6 bases and V by 3 bases; bases with no gene match: 16. The CDR3 loop reads CASSIPPGTVGLDGYTF. The CDR3 DNA sequence: TGTGCCAGTAGTATTCCCCCGGGGACAGTTGGGTTGGATGGCTACACCTTC.

J is TRBJ2-7 and V is TRBV5-6, with TRBD2 as a possible D gene (6 bases). CDR3 length equals 14 residues. CDR1 and CDR2 (germline): SGHDT, YYEEEE. The V and J ends lost 2 bases and 2 bases respectively, with 11 bases between them. CDR3 DNA: TGTGCCAGCAGCTTCGGGGACTCAACCTACGAGCAGTACTTC. Protein sequence: CASSFGDSTYEQYF.

CDR3 loop: CASSGPGVGGYTF. As DNA, the CDR3 is TGTGCCAGCAGCGGCCCGGGGGTTGGCGGCTACACCTTC. The chain links TRBV5-6 to TRBJ1-2, with D possibly being TRBD1 (5 bases). Germline V CDR1 and CDR2: SGHDT, YYEEEE. This CDR3 contains 13 residues. Trimming pared 4 bases from V and 8 bases from J, leaving 15 bases between. The complete variable domain, with remaining parts taken from reference TRBV5-6 and TRBJ1-2, reads DAGVTQSPTHLIKTRGQQVTLRCSPKSGHDTVSWYQQALGQGPQFIFQYYEEEERQRGNFPDRFSGHQFPNYSSELNVNALLLGDSALYLCASSGPGVGGYTFGSGTRLTVV.

CDR3 in amino acids: CAWSPPFIREKLFF. Written as DNA, the CDR3 is TGTGCCTGGAGTCCCCCCTTTATCCGCGAAAAACTGTTTTTT. This chain connects TRBV30 to TRBJ1-4; D remains ambiguous. The CDR3 is 14 residues long. The germline V and J ends were trimmed by 2 bases and 8 bases, with 15 bases remaining between them. The V gene's germline CDR1 is GTSNPN and CDR2 SVGIG (reference sequence).

There are a few counts of this clone. This chain joins TRBV18 and TRBJ1-1; unclear D gene. The CDR3 sequence is 13 residues long. In germline, CDR1 is KGHSH, CDR2 LQKENI. Trimming took 2 bases from V and 1 from J, leaving 5 bases between them. The CDR3 bases are TGTGCCAGCTCACCAACACAGAACACTGAAGCTTTCTTT. It specifies CASSPTQNTEAFF.

This chain joins TRBV9 and TRBJ2-6; D is unclear. V was pared by 4 bases and J by 4 bases, with 9 bases between. This CDR3 is 14 amino acids long. The germline gives CDR1 SGDLS, CDR2 YYNGEE. Here the CDR3 DNA reads TGTGCCAGCAGCACCCTTAGCGGGGCCAACGTCCTGACTTTC. Protein: CASSTLSGANVLTF.

V and J are TRBV5-1 and TRBJ2-3; D call uncertain. The CDR3 length is 12 residues. V dropped 0 bases and J dropped 4 bases, with 3 bases sitting between them. Germline CDR1 and CDR2: SGHRS and YFSETQ. CDR3 sequence (DNA): TGCGCCAGCAGCTTGGACTCAGATACGCAGTATTTT. It yields the protein CASSLDSDTQYF.